This record covers a single T cell receptor (beta chain). Its antigen remains unknown. The same CDR3 can be traced to other DNA sequences in this sample. All of the donors resided in Nashville, Tennessee, and each was a Caucasian adult. A CD45RA-negative memory subset and a CD45RA+ naive subset were separated from the CD4+ cells. These data are taken from a study of shared clonotypes between healthy human individuals. The data were produced by immunoSEQ multiplex PCR, yet TCRdb's version contains in-frame clones alone and is incomplete. The table shows roughly 2,300,000 clones, with around 92% occurring only once. Germline loops: CDR1 MNHNY, CDR2 SVGAGI (reference sequence). J lost 7 bases, V lost 2 bases, and 8 bases had no gene match. This CDR3 is 16 amino acids long. Study-wide findings and caveats: Limited genetic and exposure-history diversity came from having few donors.

The receptor was derived from a man younger than 30 in good health. Some clones in this sample may be carry-over from other donors' samples. The chain carries TRBV6-6 and TRBJ1-5, with 10 positions matching TRBD1. Sequencing input: naive CD4+ T cells from PBMCs. Indicated subset: CD45RA+ positively selected. CDR3 DNA sequence: TGTGCCAGCAGTTACGATCCAGGACAGGGGGTCCAGCCCCAGCATTTT. Amino acid sequence: CASSYDPGQGVQPQHF.